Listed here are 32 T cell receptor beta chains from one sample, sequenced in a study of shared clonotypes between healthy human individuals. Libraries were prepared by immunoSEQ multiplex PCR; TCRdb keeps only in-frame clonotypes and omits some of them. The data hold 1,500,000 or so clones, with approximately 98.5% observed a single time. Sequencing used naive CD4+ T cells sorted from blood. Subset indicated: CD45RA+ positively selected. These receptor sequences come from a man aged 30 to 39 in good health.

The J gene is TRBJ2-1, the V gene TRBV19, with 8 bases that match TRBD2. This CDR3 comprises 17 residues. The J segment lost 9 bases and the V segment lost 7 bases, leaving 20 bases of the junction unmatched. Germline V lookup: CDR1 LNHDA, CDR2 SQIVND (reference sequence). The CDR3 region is CASNLGTSTNIGSEQFF. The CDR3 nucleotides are TGTGCCAGTAATTTGGGGACTAGTACGAACATCGGGTCTGAGCAGTTCTTC.

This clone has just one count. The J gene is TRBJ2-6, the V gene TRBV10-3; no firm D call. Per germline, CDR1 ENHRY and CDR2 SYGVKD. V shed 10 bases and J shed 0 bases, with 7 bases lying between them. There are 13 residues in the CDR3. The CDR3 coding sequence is TGTGCCACCTCAACCTCTGGGGCCAACGTCCTGACTTTC. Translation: CATSTSGANVLTF.

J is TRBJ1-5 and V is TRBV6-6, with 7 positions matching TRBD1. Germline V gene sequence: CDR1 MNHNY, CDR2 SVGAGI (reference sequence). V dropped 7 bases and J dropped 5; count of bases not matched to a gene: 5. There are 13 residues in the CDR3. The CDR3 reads CASIDRAHQPQHF. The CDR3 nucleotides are TGTGCCAGCATCGACAGGGCCCATCAGCCCCAGCATTTT.

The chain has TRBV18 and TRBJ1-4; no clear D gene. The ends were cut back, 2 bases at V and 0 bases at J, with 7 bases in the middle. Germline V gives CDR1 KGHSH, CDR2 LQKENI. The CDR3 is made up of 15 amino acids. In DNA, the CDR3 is TGTGCCAGCTCACCAAGATCCGCAACTAATGAAAAACTGTTTTTT. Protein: CASSPRSATNEKLFF.

The CDR3 here is CASSEADSNQPQHF. The CDR3 coding sequence is TGTGCCAGCAGTGAAGCGGATAGCAATCAGCCCCAGCATTTT. This sequence joins TRBV6-1 and TRBJ1-5; the D is unclear. The V gene's germline CDR1 is MNHNS and CDR2 SASEGT. The CDR3 sequence is 14 residues long. V shed 0 bases and J shed 0 bases, with 3 bases lying between them.

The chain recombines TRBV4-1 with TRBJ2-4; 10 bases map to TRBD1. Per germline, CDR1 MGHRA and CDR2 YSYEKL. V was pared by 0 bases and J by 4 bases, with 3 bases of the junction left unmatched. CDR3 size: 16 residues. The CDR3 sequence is CASSQEMGQGKNIQYF. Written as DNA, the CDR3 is TGCGCCAGCAGCCAAGAGATGGGACAGGGGAAAAACATTCAGTACTTC.

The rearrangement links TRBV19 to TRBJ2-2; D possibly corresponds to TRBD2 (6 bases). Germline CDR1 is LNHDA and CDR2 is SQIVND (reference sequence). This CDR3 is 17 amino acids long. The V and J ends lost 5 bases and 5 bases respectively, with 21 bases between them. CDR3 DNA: TGTGCCAGTAGTGCCCTTCAGAACCCGAGCGGGACCGGGGAGCTGTTTTTT. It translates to CASSALQNPSGTGELFF.

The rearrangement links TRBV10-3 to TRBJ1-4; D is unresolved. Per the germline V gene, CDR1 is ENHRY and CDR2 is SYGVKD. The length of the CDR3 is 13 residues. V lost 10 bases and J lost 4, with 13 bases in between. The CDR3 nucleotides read TGTGCCACGGGCTTGGATCGTAATGAAAAACTGTTTTTT. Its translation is CATGLDRNEKLFF.

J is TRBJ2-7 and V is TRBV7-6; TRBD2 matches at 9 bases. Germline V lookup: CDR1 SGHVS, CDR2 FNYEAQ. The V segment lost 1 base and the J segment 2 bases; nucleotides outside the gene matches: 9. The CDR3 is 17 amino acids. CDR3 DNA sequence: TGTGCCAGCAGCTTAGGAGCAGGGCGGGAGGGAACCTACGAGCAGTACTTC. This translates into CASSLGAGREGTYEQYF. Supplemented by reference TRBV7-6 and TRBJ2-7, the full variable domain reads GAGVSQSPRYKVTKRGQDVALRCDPISGHVSLYWYRQALGQGPEFLTYFNYEAQQDKSGLPNDRFSAERPEGSISTLTIQRTEQRDSAMYRCASSLGAGREGTYEQYFGPGTRLTVT.

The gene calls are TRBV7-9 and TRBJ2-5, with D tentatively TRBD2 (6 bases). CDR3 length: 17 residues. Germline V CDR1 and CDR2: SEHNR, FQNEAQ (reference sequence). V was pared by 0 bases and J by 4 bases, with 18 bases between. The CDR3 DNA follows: TGTGCCAGCAGCTTAGCGTTGGGAGGCAGAGCGCCAGAGACCCAGTACTTC. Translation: CASSLALGGRAPETQYF.

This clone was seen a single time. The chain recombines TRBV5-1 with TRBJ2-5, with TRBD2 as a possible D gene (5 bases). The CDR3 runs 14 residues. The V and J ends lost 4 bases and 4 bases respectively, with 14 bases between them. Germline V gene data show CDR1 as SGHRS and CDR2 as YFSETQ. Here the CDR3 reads CASSPLPGSETQYF. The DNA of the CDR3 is TGCGCCAGCAGCCCGCTCCCGGGATCAGAGACCCAGTACTTC.

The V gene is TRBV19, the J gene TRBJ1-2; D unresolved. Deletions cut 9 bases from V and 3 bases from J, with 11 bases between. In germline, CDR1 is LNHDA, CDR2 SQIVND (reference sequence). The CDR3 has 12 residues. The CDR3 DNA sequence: TGTGCCAGCAGACCTAGTCACTATGGCTACACCTTC. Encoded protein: CASRPSHYGYTF.

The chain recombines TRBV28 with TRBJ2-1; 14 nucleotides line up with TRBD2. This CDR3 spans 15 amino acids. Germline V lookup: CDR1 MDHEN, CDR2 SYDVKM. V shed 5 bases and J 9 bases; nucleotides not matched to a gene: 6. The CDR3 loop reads CASSETSGRGGEQFF. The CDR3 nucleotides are TGTGCCAGCAGTGAGACTAGCGGGAGGGGTGGTGAGCAGTTCTTC.

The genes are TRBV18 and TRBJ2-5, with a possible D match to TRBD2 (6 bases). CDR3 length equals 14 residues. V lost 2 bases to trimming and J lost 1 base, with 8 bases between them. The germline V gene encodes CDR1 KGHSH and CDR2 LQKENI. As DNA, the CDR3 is TGTGCCAGCTCACCAGCCGGGGGCCAAGAGACCCAGTACTTC. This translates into CASSPAGGQETQYF.

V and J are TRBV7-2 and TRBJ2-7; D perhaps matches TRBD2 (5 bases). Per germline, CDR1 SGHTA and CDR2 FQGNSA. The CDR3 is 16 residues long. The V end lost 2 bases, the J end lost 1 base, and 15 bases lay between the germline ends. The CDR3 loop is CASSLRIRTGSYEQYF. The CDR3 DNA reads TGTGCCAGCAGCTTAAGGATTAGGACTGGATCCTACGAGCAGTACTTC.

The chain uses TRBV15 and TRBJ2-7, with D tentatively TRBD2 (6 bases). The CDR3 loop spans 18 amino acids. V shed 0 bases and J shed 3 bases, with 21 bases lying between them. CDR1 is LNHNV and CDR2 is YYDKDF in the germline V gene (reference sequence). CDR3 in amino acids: CATSRDLGTPGGSYEQYF. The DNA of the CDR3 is TGTGCCACCAGCAGAGATCTAGGGACCCCAGGAGGGAGCTACGAGCAGTACTTC. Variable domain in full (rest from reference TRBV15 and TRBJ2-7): DAMVIQNPRYQVTQFGKPVTLSCSQTLNHNVMYWYQQKSSQAPKLLFHYYDKDFNNEADTPDNFQSRRPNTSFCFLDIRSPGLGDTAMYLCATSRDLGTPGGSYEQYFGPGTRLTVT.

This CDR3 reads CASSPLAGAQMGYNEQFF. For the CDR3, the DNA is TGTGCCAGCTCACCACTTGCGGGAGCCCAAATGGGGTACAATGAGCAGTTCTTC. This chain uses TRBV18 with TRBJ2-1; TRBD2 aligns across 7 bases. CDR3 size: 18 residues. V lost 1 base and J lost 4; bases outside the gene matches: 13. Germline V lookup: CDR1 KGHSH, CDR2 LQKENI.

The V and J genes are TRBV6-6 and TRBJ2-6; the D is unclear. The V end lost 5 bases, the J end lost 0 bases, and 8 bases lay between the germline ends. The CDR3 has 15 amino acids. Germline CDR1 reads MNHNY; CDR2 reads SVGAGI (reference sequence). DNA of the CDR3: TGTGCCAGCAGTCTATCGAGCTCTGGGGCCAACGTCCTGACTTTC. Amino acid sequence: CASSLSSSGANVLTF.

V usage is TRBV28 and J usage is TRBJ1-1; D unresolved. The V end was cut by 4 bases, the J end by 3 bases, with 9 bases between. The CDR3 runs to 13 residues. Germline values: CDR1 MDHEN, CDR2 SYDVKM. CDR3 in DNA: TGTGCCAGCAGTTCAAGTGGTTACACTGAAGCTTTCTTT. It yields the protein CASSSSGYTEAFF.

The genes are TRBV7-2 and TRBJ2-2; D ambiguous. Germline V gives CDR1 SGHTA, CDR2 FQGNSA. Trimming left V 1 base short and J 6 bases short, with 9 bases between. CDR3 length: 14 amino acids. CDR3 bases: TGTGCCAGCAGCTTAGTGATGAGCGCCGGGGAGCTGTTTTTT. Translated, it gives CASSLVMSAGELFF.

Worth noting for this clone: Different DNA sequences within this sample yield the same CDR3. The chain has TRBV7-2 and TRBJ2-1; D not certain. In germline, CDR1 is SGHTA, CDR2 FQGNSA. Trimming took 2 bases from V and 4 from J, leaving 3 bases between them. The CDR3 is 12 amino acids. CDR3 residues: CASSLPYNEQFF. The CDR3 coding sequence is TGTGCCAGCAGCTTACCGTACAATGAGCAGTTCTTC.

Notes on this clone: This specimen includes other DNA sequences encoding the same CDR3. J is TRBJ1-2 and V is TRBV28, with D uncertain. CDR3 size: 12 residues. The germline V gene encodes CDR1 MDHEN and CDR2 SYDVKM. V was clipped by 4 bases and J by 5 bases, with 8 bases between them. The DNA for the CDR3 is TGTGCCAGCAGTTCCAGCCGTTATGGCTACACCTTC. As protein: CASSSSRYGYTF.

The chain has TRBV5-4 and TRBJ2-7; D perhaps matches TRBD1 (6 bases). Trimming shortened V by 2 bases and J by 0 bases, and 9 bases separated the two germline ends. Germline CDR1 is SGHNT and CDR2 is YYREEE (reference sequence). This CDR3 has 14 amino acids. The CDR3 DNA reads TGTGCCAGCAGCTTCGACAGGAGCTCCTACGAGCAGTACTTC. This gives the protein CASSFDRSSYEQYF.

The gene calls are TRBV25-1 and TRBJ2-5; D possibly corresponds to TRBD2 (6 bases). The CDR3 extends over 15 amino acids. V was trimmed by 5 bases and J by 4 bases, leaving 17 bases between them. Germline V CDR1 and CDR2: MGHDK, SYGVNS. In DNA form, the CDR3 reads TGTGCCAGCAGTAGAGTTAGACTAGTCTCAGAGACCCAGTACTTC. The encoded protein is CASSRVRLVSETQYF. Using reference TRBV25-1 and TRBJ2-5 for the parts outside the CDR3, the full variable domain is EADIYQTPRYLVIGTGKKITLECSQTMGHDKMYWYQQDPGMELHLIHYSYGVNSTEKGDLSSESTVSRIRTEHFPLTLESARPSHTSQYLCASSRVRLVSETQYFGPGTRLLVL.

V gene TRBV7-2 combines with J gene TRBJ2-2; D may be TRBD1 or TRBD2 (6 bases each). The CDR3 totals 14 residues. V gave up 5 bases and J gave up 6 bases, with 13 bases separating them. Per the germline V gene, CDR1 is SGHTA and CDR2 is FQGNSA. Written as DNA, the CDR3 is TGTGCCAGCAGCCCTGGGGGGCGCCCCGGGGAGCTGTTTTTT. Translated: CASSPGGRPGELFF.

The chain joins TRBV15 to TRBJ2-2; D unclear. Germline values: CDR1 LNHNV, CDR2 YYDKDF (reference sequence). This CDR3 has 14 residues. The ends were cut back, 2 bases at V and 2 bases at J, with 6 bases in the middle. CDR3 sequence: CATSRMRNTGELFF. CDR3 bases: TGTGCCACCAGCAGAATGAGAAACACCGGGGAGCTGTTTTTT.

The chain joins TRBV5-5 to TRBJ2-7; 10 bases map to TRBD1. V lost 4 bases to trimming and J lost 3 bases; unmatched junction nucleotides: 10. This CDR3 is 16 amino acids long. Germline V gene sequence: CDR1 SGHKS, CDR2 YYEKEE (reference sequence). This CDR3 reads CASSIKYWDRGYEQYF. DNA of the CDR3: TGTGCCAGCAGCATTAAATATTGGGACAGGGGCTACGAGCAGTACTTC. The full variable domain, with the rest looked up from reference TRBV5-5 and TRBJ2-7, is DAGVTQSPTHLIKTRGQQVTLRCSPISGHKSVSWYQQVLGQGPQFIFQYYEKEERGRGNFPDRFSARQFPNYSSELNVNALLLGDSALYLCASSIKYWDRGYEQYFGPGTRLTVT.

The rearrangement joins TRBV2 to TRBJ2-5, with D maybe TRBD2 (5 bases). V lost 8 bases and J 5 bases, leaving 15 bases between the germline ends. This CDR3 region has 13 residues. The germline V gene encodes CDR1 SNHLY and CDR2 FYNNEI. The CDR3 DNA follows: TGTGCCAGCGGCGCGCCGGGGTGGGAGACCCAGTACTTC. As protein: CASGAPGWETQYF.

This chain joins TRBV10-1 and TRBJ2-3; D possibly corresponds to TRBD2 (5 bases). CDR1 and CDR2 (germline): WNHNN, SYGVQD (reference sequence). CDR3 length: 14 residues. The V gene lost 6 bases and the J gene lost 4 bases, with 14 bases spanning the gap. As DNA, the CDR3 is TGCGCCAGCAGGGACGGGAATCGGGCAGATACGCAGTATTTT. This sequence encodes CASRDGNRADTQYF.

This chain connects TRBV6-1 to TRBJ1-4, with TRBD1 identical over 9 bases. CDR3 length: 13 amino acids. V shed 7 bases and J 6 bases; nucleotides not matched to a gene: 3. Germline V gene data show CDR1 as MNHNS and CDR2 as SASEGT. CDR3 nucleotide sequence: TGTGCCAGCAACGACAGGGGGTATGAAAAACTGTTTTTT. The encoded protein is CASNDRGYEKLFF.

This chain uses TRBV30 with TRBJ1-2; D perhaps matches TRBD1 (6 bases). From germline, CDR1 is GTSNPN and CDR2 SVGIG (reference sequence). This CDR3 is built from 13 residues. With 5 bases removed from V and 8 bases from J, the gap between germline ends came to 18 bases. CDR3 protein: CAWAETGLLGYTF. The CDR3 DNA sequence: TGTGCCTGGGCCGAGACAGGTCTTTTAGGCTACACCTTC.

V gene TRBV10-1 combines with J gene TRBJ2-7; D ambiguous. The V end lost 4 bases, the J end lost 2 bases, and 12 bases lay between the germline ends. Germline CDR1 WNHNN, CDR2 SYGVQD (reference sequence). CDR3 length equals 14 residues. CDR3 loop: CASSVLGAPYEQYF. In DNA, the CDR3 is TGCGCCAGCAGTGTGCTTGGCGCACCCTACGAGCAGTACTTC.